The 10 T cell receptor beta chains listed next were all sequenced from one sample in a study of T cell clones after liver transplantation. Profiling relied on immunoSEQ multiplex PCR, and the TCRdb table lists in-frame clones only, not all of them. Here the sample spans roughly 57,000 clones, 71% being singletons. The sequencing used CD4+ T cells from blood, collected before liver transplant. The receptors were gathered from a human donor who received a liver transplant.

The chain combines TRBV15 with TRBJ1-5; D remains ambiguous. The CDR3 runs to 16 residues. Germline lookup yields CDR1 LNHNV and CDR2 YYDKDF (reference sequence). Trimming removed 5 bases at V and 1 base at J, with 15 bases between. Here the CDR3 DNA reads TGTGCCACCAGCGGAGGCGGAGATATGAGCAATCAGCCCCAGCATTTT. Amino acids: CATSGGGDMSNQPQHF.

This clone occurred a few times. The rearrangement uses TRBV10-3 and TRBJ1-5, with D possibly being TRBD1 (5 bases). V dropped 0 bases and J dropped 7 bases, with 10 bases sitting between them. Germline V gene data show CDR1 as ENHRY and CDR2 as SYGVKD. This CDR3 region has 14 residues. The CDR3 DNA follows: TGTGCCATCAGTGAGTCGGGGGGGTACCAGCCCCAGCATTTT. Its translation is CAISESGGYQPQHF.

This rearrangement joins TRBV28 to TRBJ1-4, with TRBD1 matching over 9 bases. Germline values: CDR1 MDHEN, CDR2 SYDVKM. V shed 7 bases, J shed 7 bases, and the junction held 7 bases outside the gene matches. This CDR3 has 14 residues. CDR3 coding DNA: TGTGCCAGCACCAGACAGGGGGTTCGTGAAAAACTGTTTTTT. Protein product: CASTRQGVREKLFF.

The rearrangement uses TRBV9 and TRBJ2-3, with D perhaps matching TRBD2 (6 bases). Germline V CDR1 and CDR2: SGDLS, YYNGEE. Trimming pared 6 bases from V and 0 bases from J, leaving 17 bases between. The CDR3 covers 16 residues. The CDR3 DNA reads TGTGCCAGCAATAAAGGAGGGGCCGGAAGCACAGATACGCAGTATTTT. The encoded protein is CASNKGGAGSTDTQYF.

This chain connects TRBV7-8 to TRBJ2-6, with 9 bases fitting TRBD1. CDR1 is SGHVS, CDR2 FQNEAQ, per germline. The CDR3 is 18 residues long. Losses at the gene ends were 5 bases for V and 0 bases for J; bases not matched to a gene: 8. The CDR3, as DNA: TGTGCCAGCAGCCGCCGGGACAGGGATTTCTCTGGGGCCAACGTCCTGACTTTC. Protein product: CASSRRDRDFSGANVLTF.

Here the CDR3 DNA reads TGTGCCAGCACCGGGACTAGCCGTAACACCGGGGAGCTGTTTTTT. It encodes CASTGTSRNTGELFF. V usage is TRBV28 and J usage is TRBJ2-2, with 9 bases that match TRBD2. Germline CDR1 and CDR2: MDHEN and SYDVKM. This CDR3 spans 15 amino acids. J lost 2 bases, V lost 7 bases, and 5 bases had no gene match.

This chain links TRBV6-4 with TRBJ1-2; D is perhaps TRBD1 (6 bases). Deletions cut 8 bases from V and 2 bases from J, with 15 bases between. The germline V gene encodes CDR1 MRHNA and CDR2 SNTAGT. The CDR3 is made up of 14 amino acids. The CDR3 reads CASLTGRGNYGYTF. The CDR3 DNA reads TGTGCCAGCCTCACGGGCAGGGGCAACTATGGCTACACCTTC.

This sequence joins TRBV28 and TRBJ2-1; D perhaps matches TRBD2 (5 bases). The CDR3 has 15 residues. CDR1 MDHEN and CDR2 SYDVKM come from the germline V gene. Deletions cut 2 bases from V and 4 bases from J, with 12 bases between. This CDR3 reads CASSLTGIGYNEQFF. DNA of the CDR3: TGTGCCAGCAGTTTAACCGGGATAGGGTACAATGAGCAGTTCTTC.

This clone was seen more than once but under ten times. The chain joins TRBV30 to TRBJ1-1; perhaps TRBD1 as D (6 bases). The CDR3 spans 13 residues. The V gene's germline CDR1 is GTSNPN and CDR2 SVGIG (reference sequence). The germline V and J ends were trimmed by 6 bases and 7 bases, with 18 bases remaining between them. This CDR3 is CACTTGQGFEAFF. Here the CDR3 DNA reads TGTGCCTGCACGACAGGTCAAGGATTTGAAGCTTTCTTT.

The V gene is TRBV30, the J gene TRBJ2-2; 8 nucleotides align to TRBD1. The CDR3 contains 14 residues. Germline loops: CDR1 GTSNPN, CDR2 SVGIG (reference sequence). The ends lost 2 bases at V and 2 bases at J; junction bases unmatched: 1. The CDR3 reads CAWSSGGNTGELFF. In nucleotides, the CDR3 is TGTGCCTGGAGTTCAGGGGGCAACACCGGGGAGCTGTTTTTT. The full variable domain, its missing parts supplied by reference TRBV30 and TRBJ2-2, is SQTIHQWPATLVQPVGSPLSLECTVEGTSNPNLYWYRQAAGRGLQLLFYSVGIGQISSEVPQNLSASRPQDRQFILSSKKLLLSDSGFYLCAWSSGGNTGELFFGEGSRLTVL.